Listed below are T cell receptor beta chains from one sample, sequenced in a study of T cell responses to AZD1222 COVID-19 vaccine. TCRdb's table, derived via immunoSEQ multiplex PCR, lists solely in-frame clones and lacks some. The sample carries some 120,000 clones, approximately 86% recorded once. The input for sequencing was peripheral blood, taken 28 days after the second AZD1222 dose. The receptors derive from an adult who received the AZD1222 COVID-19 vaccine. Both conserved end residues are part of each CDR3.

TRBV7-2	CASSLTTYEQYF
TRBV6-2/TRBV6-3	CASSPATGVFYGYTF
TRBV4-3	CASSQGRGSSYEQYF
TRBV7-2	CASSPSGHTGELFF
TRBV9	CASSVAGQGVFALHF
TRBV30	CAWSVGNSGNTIYF
TRBV29-1	CSVVAGRSEQYF
TRBV2	CASRAPGQGVETQYF
TRBV5-5	CASSLANTEAFF
TRBV6-1	CASSELGTGGPRDTQYF
TRBV28	CASSLRGYEQYF
TRBV4-3	CASSQSVGGVGNQPQHF
TRBV6-5	CASSYSPPDRDIGYTF
TRBV13	CASSLPQGNYGYTF
TRBV20-1	CSADKDRRTDF
TRBV12-3/TRBV12-4	CASSGQNAQPQHF
TRBV7-2	CASSRDRGTYEQYF
TRBV7-8	CASSSYDQNSYGYTF
TRBV19	CASSLGQGWITEAFF
TRBV6-5	CASSPNPADPLHF
TRBV2	CASGGGAPYNSPLHF
TRBV4-3	CASSRGGAWSPLHF
TRBV6-5	CASGVDSIGNEKLFF
TRBV4-1	CASSQERVANYGYTF
TRBV3-1/TRBV3-2	CASSQEVGTGADNEQFF
TRBV28	CASSSTGHHYGYTF
TRBV3-1/TRBV3-2	CASSQAGQSNSPLHF
TRBV7-3	CASIYGWFWSGANVLTF
TRBV11-2	CASSLTARYEQYF
TRBV7-8	CASSLERDQPQHF
TRBV5-8	CASSPGQGSYGYTF
TRBV30	CAWSPGDRGSHEQYF
TRBV30	CAWKENYEQYF
TRBV6-5	CASLYVYGYTF
TRBV10-3	CAISPAQQRPQHF
TRBV19	CALRDRGTDTQYF
TRBV6-5	CASSYRDIRDEQYF
TRBV5-1	CASTAGGQDNYGYTF
TRBV2	CASSGIQARPGELFF
TRBV19	CASLPGGRALHGYTF
TRBV25-1	CASSEDRLGNEKLFF
TRBV16	CASSQSIGQGAPEAFF
TRBV11-3	CASSRASRKNEQFF
TRBV11-1	CASSFGAGNTIYF
TRBV15	CATSGLSSYEQYF
TRBV13	CASSLRGGYNEQFF
TRBV9	CASSVGSMNYGYTF
TRBV12-3/TRBV12-4	CASSLTEAFF
TRBV3-1/TRBV3-2	CASSQEARDNEKLFF
TRBV30	CAWEGQPYGYTF
TRBV21-1	CASSREGEVNSPLHF
TRBV25-1	CASSAYTSVTSTDTQYF
TRBV25-1	CASRSDRFRLEQYF
TRBV4-3	CASSQGVTGVLETQYF
TRBV2	CASSDRYYGYTF
TRBV6-5	CASSYSRTGNTIYF
TRBV2	CASSMQGAGGYTF
TRBV30	CAWSTGGGYGYTF
TRBV12-3/TRBV12-4	CASSWGEEGPQHF